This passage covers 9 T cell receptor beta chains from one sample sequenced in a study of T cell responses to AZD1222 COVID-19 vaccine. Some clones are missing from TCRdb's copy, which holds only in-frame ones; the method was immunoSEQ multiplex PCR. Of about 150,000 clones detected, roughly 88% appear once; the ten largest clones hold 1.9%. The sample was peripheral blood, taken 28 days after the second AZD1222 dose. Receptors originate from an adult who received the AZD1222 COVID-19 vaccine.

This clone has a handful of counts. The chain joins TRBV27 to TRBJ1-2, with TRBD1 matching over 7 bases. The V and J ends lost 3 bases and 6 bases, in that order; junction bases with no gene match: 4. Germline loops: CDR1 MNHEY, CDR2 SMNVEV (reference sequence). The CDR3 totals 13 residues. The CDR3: CASSFRRGNGYTF. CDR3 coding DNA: TGTGCCAGCAGTTTTCGCAGGGGGAATGGCTACACCTTC.

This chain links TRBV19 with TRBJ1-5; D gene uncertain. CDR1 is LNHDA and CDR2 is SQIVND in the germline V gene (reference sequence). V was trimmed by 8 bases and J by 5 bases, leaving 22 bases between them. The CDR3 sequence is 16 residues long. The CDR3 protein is CASSNPGPGGDQPQHF. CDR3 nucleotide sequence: TGTGCCAGTTCCAACCCGGGCCCCGGTGGCGATCAGCCCCAGCATTTT. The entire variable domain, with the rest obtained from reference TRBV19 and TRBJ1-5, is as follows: DGGITQSPKYLFRKEGQNVTLSCEQNLNHDAMYWYRQDPGQGLRLIYYSQIVNDFQKGDIAEGYSVSREKKESFPLTVTSAQKNPTAFYLCASSNPGPGGDQPQHFGDGTRLSIL.

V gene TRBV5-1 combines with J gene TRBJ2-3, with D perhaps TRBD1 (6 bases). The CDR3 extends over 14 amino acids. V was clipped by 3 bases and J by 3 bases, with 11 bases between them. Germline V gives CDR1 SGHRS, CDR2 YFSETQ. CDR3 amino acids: CASSSNRETDTQYF. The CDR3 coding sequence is TGCGCCAGCAGCTCCAACAGGGAAACAGATACGCAGTATTTT.

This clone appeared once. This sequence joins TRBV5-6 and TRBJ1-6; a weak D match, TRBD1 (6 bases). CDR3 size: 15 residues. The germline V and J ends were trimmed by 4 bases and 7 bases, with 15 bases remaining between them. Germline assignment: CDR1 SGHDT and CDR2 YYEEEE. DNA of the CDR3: TGTGCCAGCAGCCCGCTGGGGACAACGAATTCACCCCTCCACTTT. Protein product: CASSPLGTTNSPLHF.

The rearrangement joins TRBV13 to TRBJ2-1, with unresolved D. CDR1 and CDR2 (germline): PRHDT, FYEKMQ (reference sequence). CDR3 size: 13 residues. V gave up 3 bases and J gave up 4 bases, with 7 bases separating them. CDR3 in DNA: TGTGCCAGCAGCTTTAGGCGTTACAATGAGCAGTTCTTC. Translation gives CASSFRRYNEQFF.

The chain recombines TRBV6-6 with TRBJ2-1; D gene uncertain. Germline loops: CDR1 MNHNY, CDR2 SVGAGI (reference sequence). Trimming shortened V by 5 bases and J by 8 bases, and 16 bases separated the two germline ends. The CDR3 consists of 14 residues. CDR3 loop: CASSPDPRIYEQFF. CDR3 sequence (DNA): TGTGCCAGCAGTCCAGACCCCCGTATCTATGAGCAGTTCTTC.

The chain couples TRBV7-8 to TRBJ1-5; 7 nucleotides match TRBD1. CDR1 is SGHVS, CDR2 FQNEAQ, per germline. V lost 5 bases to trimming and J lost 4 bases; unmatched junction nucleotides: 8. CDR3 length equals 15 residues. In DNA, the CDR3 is TGTGCCAGCAGCCGGGAACAGGGGAGGAATCAGCCCCAGCATTTT. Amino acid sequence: CASSREQGRNQPQHF.

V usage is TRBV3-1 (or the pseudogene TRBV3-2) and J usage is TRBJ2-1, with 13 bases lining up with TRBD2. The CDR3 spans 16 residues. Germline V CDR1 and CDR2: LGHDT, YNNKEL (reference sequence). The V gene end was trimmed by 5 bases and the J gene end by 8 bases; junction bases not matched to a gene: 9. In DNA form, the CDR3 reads TGTGCCAGCAGCAATGGACTAGCGGGGGCAGGGTATGAGCAGTTCTTC. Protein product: CASSNGLAGAGYEQFF.

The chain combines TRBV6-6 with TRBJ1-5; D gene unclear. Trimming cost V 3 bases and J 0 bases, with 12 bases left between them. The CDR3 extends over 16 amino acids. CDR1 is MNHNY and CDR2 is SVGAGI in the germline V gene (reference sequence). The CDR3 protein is CASSYGVAFSNQPQHF. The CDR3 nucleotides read TGTGCCAGCAGTTATGGTGTCGCCTTTAGCAATCAGCCCCAGCATTTT.